The 9 T cell receptor beta chains below come from one sample, sequenced in a study of Graves' ophthalmopathy and Graves' hyperthyroidism. Amplification of the TCR beta CDR3 regions used RNA transcripts (as template). Scientists carried out first-round RT-PCR using HTBI primers and then a second-round multiplex PCR. TCRdb recomputed calls from the multiplex PCR reads with MiXCR, one row per CDR3 protein. The sample carries about 1.2 million distinct CDR3 sequences, roughly two fifths recorded once. Sequenced: peripheral blood or thyroid tissue (not recorded which). These receptors all come from an adult man with Graves' hyperthyroidism.

In regard to this clonotype: Being one base from a much bigger clone, this may be a read error. This chain uses TRBV10-3 with TRBJ1-5; D is ambiguous. The CDR3 length is 12 residues. Trimming pared 5 bases from V and 4 bases from J, leaving 6 bases between. In germline, CDR1 is ENHRY, CDR2 SYGVKD. CDR3 protein: CAISYRNQPQHF. Here the CDR3 DNA reads TGTGCCATCAGTTACAGAAATCAGCCCCAGCATTTT.

This clonotype was counted ten times or more. V and J are TRBV7-8 and TRBJ1-2; D unresolved. The length of the CDR3 is 15 residues. Germline loops: CDR1 SGHVS, CDR2 FQNEAQ. V lost 5 bases and J 4 bases, leaving 17 bases between the germline ends. This CDR3 is CASSQATGWGYGYTF. In DNA form, the CDR3 reads TGTGCCAGCAGCCAAGCAACGGGTTGGGGCTATGGCTACACCTTC.

The chain recombines TRBV9 with TRBJ1-1, with D perhaps matching TRBD1 (6 bases). Germline V gene lookup returns CDR1 SGDLS and CDR2 YYNGEE. Trimming shortened V by 0 bases and J by 0 bases, and 15 bases separated the two germline ends. The CDR3 is 17 amino acids. The CDR3 protein is CASSVGGGGVMNTEAFF. The CDR3 bases are TGTGCCAGCAGCGTAGGAGGGGGAGGCGTGATGAACACTGAAGCTTTCTTT.

This clonotype was found many times. This chain connects TRBV7-6 to TRBJ1-6; possibly TRBD1 for D (5 bases). The germline gives CDR1 SGHVS, CDR2 FNYEAQ. V shed 3 bases and J shed 7 bases, with 13 bases lying between them. The CDR3 extends over 15 amino acids. CDR3 in amino acids: CASSLLQGENSPLHF. Here the CDR3 DNA reads TGTGCCAGCAGCTTGCTTCAGGGTGAGAATTCACCCCTCCACTTT.

Many counts were recorded for this clonotype. The chain uses TRBV12-3 or TRBV12-4 and TRBJ1-4, with TRBD1 identical over 8 bases. V dropped 2 bases and J dropped 7; count of bases not matched to a gene: 3. This CDR3 spans 14 amino acids. CDR3 sequence (DNA): TGTGCCAGCAGTTTACAGGGGGCGCGTGAAAAACTGTTTTTT. It encodes CASSLQGAREKLFF.

Points on this clonotype: This could be a read error, since a much larger clone is one nucleotide away. V is TRBV7-8 and J is TRBJ2-5, with D perhaps TRBD1 or TRBD2 (5 bases each). The germline gives CDR1 SGHVS, CDR2 FQNEAQ. The V end was cut by 4 bases, the J end by 5 bases, with 17 bases between. This CDR3 spans 15 amino acids. The DNA for the CDR3 is TGTGCCAGCAGCTCGGTGGAGGCAGGGCGGGAGACCCAGTACTTC. Amino acid sequence: CASSSVEAGRETQYF. The complete variable domain, with remaining parts taken from reference TRBV7-8 and TRBJ2-5, reads GAGVSQSPRYKVAKRGQDVALRCDPISGHVSLFWYQQALGQGPEFLTYFQNEAQLDKSGLPSDRFFAERPEGSVSTLKIQRTQQEDSAVYLCASSSVEAGRETQYFGPGTRLLVL.

The V call is TRBV7-2, the J call TRBJ2-7; D is undetermined. Germline CDR1 and CDR2: SGHTA and FQGNSA. This CDR3 comprises 14 residues. The V end lost 0 bases, the J end lost 7 bases, and 13 bases lay between the germline ends. The CDR3 loop reads CASSLAGWTGEQYF. CDR3 DNA: TGTGCCAGCAGCTTAGCAGGATGGACCGGGGAGCAGTACTTC.

V usage is TRBV6-5 and J usage is TRBJ1-1; D call uncertain. CDR1 is MNHEY, CDR2 SVGAGI, per germline. V was trimmed by 2 bases and J by 3 bases, leaving 13 bases between them. The length of the CDR3 is 15 residues. CDR3 protein: CASSYSRRADTEAFF. DNA of the CDR3: TGTGCCAGCAGTTACAGCCGGCGGGCAGACACTGAAGCTTTCTTT.

This clonotype was counted a few times. The J gene is TRBJ2-2, the V gene TRBV19; 8 bases match TRBD1. CDR3 length: 17 amino acids. Trimming cost V 6 bases and J 1 base; bases outside gene matches: 10. Looked up from germline, CDR1 is LNHDA and CDR2 is SQIVND (reference sequence). DNA of the CDR3: TGTGCCAGTAGGACACGTCCGGGACAGGAGAACACCGGGGAGCTGTTTTTT. It translates to CASRTRPGQENTGELFF.